What follows are 30 T cell receptor beta chains derived from one specimen sequenced in a study of T cell responses to AZD1222 COVID-19 vaccine. Clones were sequenced by immunoSEQ multiplex PCR, and TCRdb holds only the in-frame ones, with some missing. The table records roughly 130,000 clones, roughly 91% of them present only once. Material: peripheral blood, obtained on day 0 of AZD1222 vaccination. The origin of the receptors is an adult in good health.

This clone appeared once. The chain uses TRBV29-1 and TRBJ2-5; 8 nucleotides agree with TRBD1. V was pared by 7 bases and J by 6 bases, with 4 bases of the junction left unmatched. Germline lookup yields CDR1 SQVTM and CDR2 ANQGSEA. CDR3 size: 11 residues. CDR3 residues: CSARTGKTQYF. The CDR3 DNA is TGCAGCGCTCGGACAGGGAAGACCCAGTACTTC.

The chain links TRBV5-1 to TRBJ1-4; D is unclear. V was cut by 0 bases and J by 7 bases, with 7 bases left in between. This CDR3 spans 13 amino acids. The germline CDR1 and CDR2 sequences are SGHRS and YFSETQ. In DNA, the CDR3 is TGCGCCAGCAGCTTGGTTATGGGTGAAAAACTGTTTTTT. This translates into CASSLVMGEKLFF. Full variable domain (outside the CDR3, taken from reference TRBV5-1 and TRBJ1-4): KAGVTQTPRYLIKTRGQQVTLSCSPISGHRSVSWYQQTPGQGLQFLFEYFSETQRNKGNFPGRFSGRQFSNSRSEMNVSTLELGDSALYLCASSLVMGEKLFFGSGTQLSVL.

This chain links TRBV5-1 with TRBJ1-3; D is unresolved. In germline, CDR1 is SGHRS, CDR2 YFSETQ. V lost 0 bases, J lost 4 bases, and 11 bases lay in between. CDR3 size: 15 residues. CDR3: CASSLEGRSGNTIYF. The CDR3 DNA sequence: TGCGCCAGCAGCTTGGAAGGGCGCTCCGGAAACACCATATATTTT. Full variable domain (rest looked up from reference TRBV5-1 and TRBJ1-3): KAGVTQTPRYLIKTRGQQVTLSCSPISGHRSVSWYQQTPGQGLQFLFEYFSETQRNKGNFPGRFSGRQFSNSRSEMNVSTLELGDSALYLCASSLEGRSGNTIYFGEGSWLTVV.

The CDR3 is CASSSRDISYEQYF. DNA for the CDR3: TGTGCCAGCAGCTCCCGGGACATCTCCTACGAGCAGTACTTC. This chain links TRBV7-9 with TRBJ2-7; D perhaps matches TRBD1 (6 bases). The V gene's germline CDR1 is SEHNR and CDR2 FQNEAQ (reference sequence). The V and J ends lost 4 bases and 0 bases respectively, with 10 bases between them. This CDR3 has 14 residues.

The rearrangement joins TRBV12-3 or TRBV12-4 to TRBJ2-1; 10 bases map to TRBD1. Trimming cost V 4 bases and J 10 bases; bases outside gene matches: 4. This CDR3 is 13 amino acids long. The CDR3 spells CASSSTGGAEQFF. Here the CDR3 DNA reads TGTGCCAGCAGTTCGACAGGGGGCGCCGAGCAGTTCTTC.

CDR3 protein: CASTDQGNYGYTF. The CDR3 DNA follows: TGCGCCAGCACTGACCAGGGGAACTATGGCTACACCTTC. This chain uses TRBV5-1 with TRBJ1-2, with a possible D match to TRBD1 (6 bases). Trimming pared 6 bases from V and 2 bases from J, leaving 11 bases between. CDR1 and CDR2 (germline): SGHRS, YFSETQ. CDR3 length: 13 amino acids.

In its sample, this clone was seen a few times. The V call is TRBV6-5, the J call TRBJ1-2, with D uncertain. Germline lookup yields CDR1 MNHEY and CDR2 SVGAGI. There are 14 residues in the CDR3. With 0 bases removed from V and 7 bases from J, the gap between germline ends came to 12 bases. The CDR3 sequence: CASSYSAALSGYTF. In DNA form, the CDR3 reads TGTGCCAGCAGTTACTCGGCAGCGCTCAGTGGCTACACCTTC.

The rearrangement links TRBV27 to TRBJ2-7, with TRBD1 identical over 7 bases. Germline V gene lookup returns CDR1 MNHEY and CDR2 SMNVEV (reference sequence). CDR3 length: 16 residues. V was pared by 5 bases and J by 7 bases, with 17 bases of the junction left unmatched. CDR3 protein: CASSAPVTGSVWEQYF. The CDR3 coding sequence is TGTGCCAGCAGTGCCCCCGTGACAGGGAGCGTGTGGGAGCAGTACTTC.

The chain carries TRBV7-6 and TRBJ1-3; no clear D gene. With 1 base removed from V and 0 bases from J, the gap between germline ends came to 7 bases. From germline, CDR1 is SGHVS and CDR2 FNYEAQ. This CDR3 spans 15 amino acids. CDR3 sequence (DNA): TGTGCCAGCAGCTTAGGATTGGTCTCTGGAAACACCATATATTTT. Protein: CASSLGLVSGNTIYF. The entire variable domain, with the rest obtained from reference TRBV7-6 and TRBJ1-3, is as follows: GAGVSQSPRYKVTKRGQDVALRCDPISGHVSLYWYRQALGQGPEFLTYFNYEAQQDKSGLPNDRFSAERPEGSISTLTIQRTEQRDSAMYRCASSLGLVSGNTIYFGEGSWLTVV.

The genes are TRBV5-3 and TRBJ2-2; no clear D gene. TRBV5-3 is given ORF status, its function remaining uncertain. The CDR3 extends over 14 amino acids. V lost 5 bases and J lost 6, with 14 bases in between. CDR3 nucleotides: TGTGCCAGAAGTTTAGGGATCTCGCCCGGGGAGCTGTTTTTT. It codes for CARSLGISPGELFF.

V and J are TRBV12-3 or TRBV12-4 and TRBJ1-3; 8 positions agree with TRBD1. With V trimmed by 3 bases and J by 7 bases, 2 bases remained unmatched. The CDR3 has 13 amino acids. CDR3 sequence: CASSFRQGNTIYF. CDR3 in DNA: TGTGCCAGCAGTTTCAGACAGGGGAACACCATATATTTT.

The chain recombines TRBV7-9 with TRBJ1-1, with D unresolved. The germline gives CDR1 SEHNR, CDR2 FQNEAQ (reference sequence). The CDR3 is 12 amino acids. V gave up 3 bases and J gave up 5 bases, with 7 bases separating them. The CDR3 loop reads CASSFGMTEAFF. CDR3 DNA: TGTGCCAGCAGCTTCGGAATGACTGAAGCTTTCTTT.

The rearrangement links TRBV25-1 to TRBJ1-1; tentative D call: TRBD1 (5 bases). Germline V gene data show CDR1 as MGHDK and CDR2 as SYGVNS. Deletions cut 3 bases from V and 11 bases from J, with 10 bases between. CDR3 size: 11 residues. Here the CDR3 reads CASSETAIAFF. CDR3 DNA: TGTGCCAGCAGTGAGACAGCCATTGCTTTCTTT.

This chain uses TRBV7-6 with TRBJ2-5, with 9 bases matching TRBD1. The V and J ends lost 7 bases and 5 bases, in that order; junction bases with no gene match: 11. This CDR3 region has 15 residues. Germline CDR1 is SGHVS and CDR2 is FNYEAQ. CDR3 bases: TGTGCCAGCAAATCCGGGACAGGGTTGTCGGAGACCCAGTACTTC. This encodes CASKSGTGLSETQYF.

V gene TRBV7-7 combines with J gene TRBJ2-1; TRBD2 matches at 7 bases. This CDR3 has 14 residues. Germline V gene data show CDR1 as SSHAT and CDR2 as FNYEAQ (reference sequence). The V gene end was trimmed by 2 bases and the J gene end by 12 bases; junction bases not matched to a gene: 10. The CDR3 nucleotides are TGTGCCAGCAGCTTAATGCCTGGGGAGGGTGCGCAGTTCTTC. This sequence encodes CASSLMPGEGAQFF.

The chain combines TRBV19 with TRBJ1-2; TRBD1 matches 8 bases. Germline trimming cut 5 bases from V and 0 bases from J; bases unmatched to any gene: 5. Germline lookup yields CDR1 LNHDA and CDR2 SQIVND (reference sequence). This CDR3 contains 15 residues. The CDR3 region is CASSVTTGANYGYTF. Written as DNA, the CDR3 is TGTGCCAGTAGTGTAACGACAGGGGCTAACTATGGCTACACCTTC.

This clone was counted a few times. The same CDR3 arises from other DNA sequences in this sample as well. The chain links TRBV10-3 to TRBJ1-1; a possible D gene is TRBD1 (5 bases). Germline V CDR1 and CDR2: ENHRY, SYGVKD. Trimming took off 3 bases at V and 6 bases at J, with 8 bases between the two ends. This CDR3 is built from 12 residues. This CDR3 reads CAISEGASEAFF. The CDR3 coding sequence is TGTGCCATCAGTGAAGGGGCATCTGAAGCTTTCTTT.

The chain has TRBV7-9 and TRBJ1-2; the D gene is possibly TRBD1 (6 bases). V lost 5 bases to trimming and J lost 2 bases, with 15 bases between them. CDR3 size: 15 residues. Per germline, CDR1 SEHNR and CDR2 FQNEAQ (reference sequence). CDR3 sequence: CASSRTAGENYGYTF. CDR3 nucleotides: TGTGCCAGCAGCCGTACGGCAGGGGAGAACTATGGCTACACCTTC.

V usage is TRBV9 and J usage is TRBJ1-2; 7 positions match TRBD1. This CDR3 spans 14 amino acids. Germline-derived CDR1 and CDR2 are SGDLS and YYNGEE. With V trimmed by 0 bases and J by 7 bases, 6 bases remained unmatched. The CDR3 DNA sequence: TGTGCCAGCAGCGTAGTTGGGACAGCAAGTGGCTACACCTTC. Encoded protein: CASSVVGTASGYTF. The full variable domain, with the rest looked up from reference TRBV9 and TRBJ1-2, is DSGVTQTPKHLITATGQRVTLRCSPRSGDLSVYWYQQSLDQGLQFLIQYYNGEERAKGNILERFSAQQFPDLHSELNLSSLELGDSALYFCASSVVGTASGYTFGSGTRLTVV.

The chain carries TRBV7-2 and TRBJ2-2; unclear D gene. The CDR3 has 14 residues. V lost 8 bases and J lost 3, with 13 bases in between. Germline V gene sequence: CDR1 SGHTA, CDR2 FQGNSA. The CDR3 sequence: CASSTAVYTGELFF. CDR3 sequence (DNA): TGTGCCAGCTCCACGGCGGTTTACACCGGGGAGCTGTTTTTT.

The rearrangement uses TRBV30 and TRBJ1-5, with 7 bases lining up with TRBD1. The CDR3 length is 15 residues. From germline, CDR1 is GTSNPN and CDR2 SVGIG (reference sequence). V trimming: 3 bases; J trimming: 7 bases; junction bases outside the gene matches: 12. The CDR3 coding sequence is TGTGCCTGGAGCGGGGGCAGGGGGGATAAGCAGCCCCAGCATTTT. Translated, it gives CAWSGGRGDKQPQHF.

This sequence joins TRBV20-1 and TRBJ2-5; unclear D gene. The length of the CDR3 is 11 residues. Germline lookup yields CDR1 DFQATT and CDR2 SNEGSKA (reference sequence). Trimming stripped 3 bases from V and 2 bases from J, with 4 bases between. The CDR3 region is CSARVQETQYF. The CDR3 nucleotides are TGCAGTGCTAGGGTACAAGAGACCCAGTACTTC.

The rearrangement joins TRBV20-1 to TRBJ1-1; D uncertain. CDR3 length: 11 residues. The germline gives CDR1 DFQATT, CDR2 SNEGSKA (reference sequence). Trimming cost V 3 bases and J 3 bases, with 5 bases left between them. CDR3 sequence: CSARLDTEAFF. CDR3 coding DNA: TGCAGTGCTAGGCTCGACACTGAAGCTTTCTTT.

The chain has TRBV30 and TRBJ1-1; D remains ambiguous. The CDR3 extends over 13 amino acids. V gave up 0 bases and J gave up 2 bases, with 7 bases separating them. Germline V lookup: CDR1 GTSNPN, CDR2 SVGIG (reference sequence). As DNA, the CDR3 is TGTGCCTGGAGTGTGCTCTTTAACACTGAAGCTTTCTTT. It encodes CAWSVLFNTEAFF.

V and J are TRBV5-4 and TRBJ2-2; D is unclear. The length of the CDR3 is 12 residues. Germline loops: CDR1 SGHNT, CDR2 YYREEE (reference sequence). V lost 2 bases to trimming and J lost 7 bases, with 6 bases between them. The DNA for the CDR3 is TGTGCCAGCAGCTTTTATGGCGGGGAGCTGTTTTTT. Translating it yields CASSFYGGELFF.

The V call is TRBV5-1, the J call TRBJ2-1; D ambiguous. Trimming removed 5 bases from V and 1 base from J, with 13 bases in between. Germline lookup yields CDR1 SGHRS and CDR2 YFSETQ. This CDR3 comprises 15 residues. CDR3 region: CASRSQPGSYNEQFF. The CDR3 nucleotides read TGCGCCAGCAGAAGCCAACCCGGATCCTACAATGAGCAGTTCTTC.

The chain uses TRBV2 and TRBJ1-2; D unresolved. V was pared by 1 base and J by 5 bases, with 14 bases between. The germline CDR1 and CDR2 sequences are SNHLY and FYNNEI. The CDR3 covers 15 residues. This chain's CDR3 is CASSEVGRKSYGYTF. CDR3 bases: TGTGCCAGCAGTGAAGTGGGCAGGAAGAGTTATGGCTACACCTTC.

This clone was detected only once. The gene calls are TRBV19 and TRBJ2-5; no firm D call. There are 15 residues in the CDR3. Looked up from germline, CDR1 is LNHDA and CDR2 is SQIVND (reference sequence). V lost 3 bases, J lost 1 base, and 12 bases lay in between. The CDR3 spells CASSIRGGSQETQYF. CDR3 nucleotide sequence: TGTGCCAGTAGTATCCGAGGCGGATCCCAAGAGACCCAGTACTTC.

The genes are TRBV6-4 and TRBJ2-1; 10 bases map to TRBD2. CDR3 length: 14 amino acids. Germline V gene sequence: CDR1 MRHNA, CDR2 SNTAGT. Losses at the gene ends were 6 bases for V and 9 bases for J; bases not matched to a gene: 8. The CDR3 DNA reads TGTGCCAGCAGCAGGCTAGCGGGAGTGACTGAGCAGTTCTTC. Protein sequence: CASSRLAGVTEQFF.

The V gene is TRBV4-3, the J gene TRBJ2-1, with D tentatively TRBD1 or TRBD2 (6 bases each). CDR1 is LGHNA and CDR2 is YSLEER in the germline V gene. The CDR3 sequence is 15 residues long. The V end lost 4 bases, the J end lost 5 bases, and 15 bases lay between the germline ends. CDR3 amino acids: CASSLIGGLNNEQFF. The CDR3 bases are TGCGCCAGCAGCCTCATCGGGGGCTTAAACAATGAGCAGTTCTTC.